Shown below are 23 T cell receptor beta chains from a single sample sequenced in a study of patients and donors after allogeneic stem cell transplantation (TCRdb year 2020). The receptor library was made with RT-PCR. Sequencer: NextSeq 550. TCRdb reran the public reads through fastp at Q25 and MiXCR, keeping productive beta chains. All rows with the same CDR3 protein become a single entry with the most common DNA and genes. Recorded for this sample are about 960,000 distinct CDR3 sequences; roughly 18% of them occurred a single time. The ten largest account for 5% to 7.5% of the sample. Sequenced sample: blood, either unsorted or a sorted T cell fraction (not recorded which). Source of these receptors: a human donor who was either an allogeneic HSCT recipient or a stem cell or donor lymphocyte infusion donor (not recorded which). It is not recorded whose cells these are; they may come from a transplant donor.

The V gene is TRBV11-2, the J gene TRBJ2-5; 7 bases agree with TRBD2. The V and J ends lost 5 bases and 4 bases, in that order; junction bases with no gene match: 4. Germline V gene lookup returns CDR1 SGHAT and CDR2 FQNNGV. The CDR3 is made up of 13 amino acids. The CDR3 sequence: CASSRTSGETQYF. The CDR3 region has the DNA TGTGCCAGCAGCCGGACTAGTGGAGAGACCCAGTACTTC.

V is TRBV12-3 or TRBV12-4 and J is TRBJ1-3; D remains ambiguous. V dropped 6 bases and J dropped 0 bases, with 9 bases sitting between them. The CDR3 runs 14 residues. Written as DNA, the CDR3 is TGTGCCAGCAGCTATCACACCTCTGGAAACACCATATATTTT. It translates to CASSYHTSGNTIYF.

This clonotype was recorded many times. This sequence joins TRBV12-3 or TRBV12-4 and TRBJ2-2, with 7 bases identical to TRBD2. Germline trimming cut 4 bases from V and 3 bases from J; bases unmatched to any gene: 8. The CDR3 consists of 16 residues. The CDR3 spells CASSSERGGDTGELFF. The CDR3 nucleotides read TGTGCCAGCAGTTCAGAGAGGGGAGGGGACACCGGGGAGCTGTTTTTT.

V gene TRBV5-6 combines with J gene TRBJ1-1, with D possibly TRBD1 on 5 matching bases. V was pared by 3 bases and J by 6 bases, with 18 bases between. This CDR3 spans 15 amino acids. The germline V gene encodes CDR1 SGHDT and CDR2 YYEEEE. This CDR3 is CASSSKGRSIAEAFF. The CDR3 region has the DNA TGTGCCAGCAGCTCGAAGGGGCGATCTATCGCTGAAGCTTTCTTT.

The V gene is TRBV6-1, the J gene TRBJ1-6; D perhaps matches TRBD1 (5 bases). Per the germline V gene, CDR1 is MNHNS and CDR2 is SASEGT. CDR3 length equals 13 residues. V gave up 7 bases and J gave up 9 bases, with 13 bases separating them. The CDR3: CASKGSRGSPLHF. The CDR3 DNA reads TGTGCCAGCAAAGGATCTAGGGGTTCACCCCTCCACTTT.

This clonotype was picked up a small number of times. This chain joins TRBV5-1 and TRBJ2-3; D might be TRBD2 (5 bases). The germline V gene has CDR1 SGHRS and CDR2 YFSETQ. The CDR3 has 14 amino acids. V shed 4 bases and J shed 4 bases, with 13 bases lying between them. The CDR3 sequence: CASSTTRIPDTQYF. CDR3 nucleotides: TGCGCCAGCAGCACTACTAGGATTCCAGATACGCAGTATTTT.

The chain joins TRBV6-5 to TRBJ1-1; D not resolved. This CDR3 is built from 12 residues. The V gene lost 6 bases and the J gene lost 6 bases, with 11 bases spanning the gap. Germline-derived CDR1 and CDR2 are MNHEY and SVGAGI. Here the CDR3 reads CASSRDGSEAFF. The CDR3 DNA reads as TGTGCCAGCAGCCGCGATGGGTCTGAAGCTTTCTTT.

The J gene is TRBJ2-7, the V gene TRBV5-1; D is possibly TRBD2 (5 bases). CDR1 and CDR2 from the germline V gene are SGHRS and YFSETQ. The CDR3 runs to 13 residues. Between the trimmed V and J ends, which lost 6 bases and 5 bases, there was a span of 15 bases. The CDR3 sequence is CASTSDLTDEQYF. CDR3 in DNA: TGCGCCAGCACCTCGGACTTGACCGACGAGCAGTACTTC.

V usage is TRBV24-1 and J usage is TRBJ2-1, with D unresolved. The CDR3 runs to 15 residues. Germline V gene lookup returns CDR1 KGHDR and CDR2 SFDVKD. Between the trimmed V and J ends, which lost 5 bases and 0 bases, there was a span of 10 bases. The CDR3 nucleotides are TGTGCCACCAGTGCTCTGGGCGGCTCCTACAATGAGCAGTTCTTC. The encoded protein is CATSALGGSYNEQFF.

This clonotype has ten or more counts. The DNA for the CDR3 is TGCAGCGTTCTTGTGACTAGCGCCTTGCAAGAGACCCAGTACTTC. This encodes CSVLVTSALQETQYF. This sequence joins TRBV29-1 and TRBJ2-5; TRBD2 matches at 8 bases. Germline values: CDR1 SQVTM, CDR2 ANQGSEA. CDR3 length: 15 residues. Losses at the gene ends were 5 bases for V and 2 bases for J; bases not matched to a gene: 10.

V gene TRBV5-1 combines with J gene TRBJ2-2, with 7 bases that match TRBD2. From germline, CDR1 is SGHRS and CDR2 YFSETQ. V lost 0 bases and J lost 1; bases outside the gene matches: 3. The CDR3 contains 16 residues. This chain's CDR3 is CASSLDLAVNTGELFF. DNA of the CDR3: TGCGCCAGCAGCTTGGACCTAGCGGTGAACACCGGGGAGCTGTTTTTT. Together with reference TRBV5-1 and TRBJ2-2, the CDR3 gives the full variable domain: KAGVTQTPRYLIKTRGQQVTLSCSPISGHRSVSWYQQTPGQGLQFLFEYFSETQRNKGNFPGRFSGRQFSNSRSEMNVSTLELGDSALYLCASSLDLAVNTGELFFGEGSRLTVL.

This chain joins TRBV10-3 and TRBJ2-7; 11 positions match TRBD2. The CDR3 has 15 residues. Germline V lookup: CDR1 ENHRY, CDR2 SYGVKD. Trimming took 2 bases from V and 4 from J; bases not matched to a gene: 4. The CDR3 reads CAISEPTSGSYEQYF. In nucleotides, the CDR3 is TGTGCCATCAGTGAGCCCACTAGCGGGAGTTACGAGCAGTACTTC.

This clonotype was picked up a small number of times. This rearrangement joins TRBV4-1 to TRBJ2-7; perhaps TRBD1 as D (5 bases). Per germline, CDR1 MGHRA and CDR2 YSYEKL. CDR3 length equals 15 residues. The V gene lost 1 base and the J gene lost 0 bases, with 10 bases spanning the gap. CDR3 nucleotide sequence: TGCGCCAGCAGCCAAGTCCAGACAGTCTCCTACGAGCAGTACTTC. This codes for CASSQVQTVSYEQYF.

This clonotype turned up a few times. V is TRBV11-3 and J is TRBJ1-6; no firm D call. Germline CDR1 SGHNT, CDR2 YENEEA. The CDR3 has 13 amino acids. The germline V and J ends were trimmed by 0 bases and 10 bases, with 7 bases remaining between them. CDR3 sequence reads: CASSLDRKSPLHF. The CDR3 bases are TGTGCCAGCAGCTTAGACCGAAAATCACCCCTCCACTTT.

V and J are TRBV12-3 or TRBV12-4 and TRBJ2-2; 8 bases map to TRBD2. CDR3 size: 17 residues. V shed 6 bases, J shed 0 bases, and the junction held 9 bases outside the gene matches. CDR3 residues: CASRLTGGGPNTGELFF. CDR3 nucleotide sequence: TGTGCCAGCAGACTAACCGGGGGGGGGCCGAACACCGGGGAGCTGTTTTTT.

This clonotype was detected only a few times. This chain joins TRBV12-3 or TRBV12-4 and TRBJ1-5, with 8 bases identical to TRBD1. The CDR3 runs 16 residues. The V and J ends lost 5 bases and 3 bases, in that order; junction bases with no gene match: 9. CDR3 amino acids: CASSPHRGTNNQPQHF. CDR3 in DNA: TGTGCCAGCAGTCCACACAGGGGGACGAACAATCAGCCCCAGCATTTT.

The chain couples TRBV10-3 to TRBJ2-1, with D uncertain. Trimming removed 3 bases at V and 1 base at J, with 16 bases between. Germline CDR1 reads ENHRY; CDR2 reads SYGVKD. This CDR3 is built from 17 residues. CDR3 bases: TGTGCCATCAGTGATAATTCTCCTAACGTATCCTACAATGAGCAGTTCTTC. Its protein is CAISDNSPNVSYNEQFF.

This clonotype was seen a few times. J is TRBJ2-4 and V is TRBV11-2, with D possibly matching TRBD1 (6 bases). Germline-derived CDR1 and CDR2 are SGHAT and FQNNGV. V gave up 7 bases and J gave up 6 bases, with 19 bases separating them. CDR3 length: 15 residues. CDR3: CASKRGSEGVNIQYF. CDR3 DNA sequence: TGTGCCAGCAAGAGGGGCAGTGAGGGGGTAAACATTCAGTACTTC.

A few counts support this clonotype. This rearrangement joins TRBV20-1 to TRBJ2-7; D call uncertain. CDR3 size: 13 residues. The germline gives CDR1 DFQATT, CDR2 SNEGSKA (reference sequence). Trimming cost V 0 bases and J 3 bases, with 9 bases left between them. The DNA of the CDR3 is TGCAGTGCTAGAGAGGTGGCTCGCTACGAGCAGTACTTC. It is translated as CSAREVARYEQYF.

The chain recombines TRBV7-9 with TRBJ2-1; 8 bases map to TRBD2. From germline, CDR1 is SEHNR and CDR2 FQNEAQ (reference sequence). CDR3 length equals 17 residues. The V gene end was trimmed by 7 bases and the J gene end by 1 base; junction bases not matched to a gene: 12. CDR3 nucleotide sequence: TGTGCCAGCACCGGGGGGGTGGGAGGACTATCCTACAATGAGCAGTTCTTC. It translates to CASTGGVGGLSYNEQFF.

This chain uses TRBV7-3 with TRBJ2-6; D remains ambiguous. Looked up from germline, CDR1 is SGHTA and CDR2 is FQGTGA. V was clipped by 1 base and J by 0 bases, with 10 bases between them. The CDR3 sequence is 17 residues long. In DNA form, the CDR3 reads TGTGCCAGCAGCTTAAGGAACCCTCTCTCTGGGGCCAACGTCCTGACTTTC. Encoded protein: CASSLRNPLSGANVLTF. The whole variable domain, remainder taken from reference TRBV7-3 and TRBJ2-6, is GAGVSQTPSNKVTEKGKYVELRCDPISGHTALYWYRQSLGQGPEFLIYFQGTGAADDSGLPNDRFFAVRPEGSVSTLKIQRTERGDSAVYLCASSLRNPLSGANVLTFGAGSRLTVL.

This clonotype was observed a handful of times. The chain uses TRBV24-1 and TRBJ2-3, with 7 bases lining up with TRBD2. V was pared by 0 bases and J by 5 bases, with 7 bases of the junction left unmatched. Per germline, CDR1 KGHDR and CDR2 SFDVKD. This CDR3 has 16 amino acids. The CDR3 nucleotides are TGTGCCACCAGTGATTTGGTTGCTAGCGGCGAAGATACGCAGTATTTT. This codes for CATSDLVASGEDTQYF.

This clonotype was found a few times. CDR3 region: CATSDPQGPSEQFF. The CDR3 DNA follows: TGTGCCACCAGTGATCCCCAGGGTCCCAGTGAGCAGTTCTTC. The V and J genes are TRBV24-1 and TRBJ2-1; TRBD1 might be the D (5 bases). The CDR3 length is 14 residues. From germline, CDR1 is KGHDR and CDR2 SFDVKD. Trimming took 3 bases from V and 9 from J, leaving 14 bases between them.